One and the same sample provided the 32 T cell receptor beta chains below, sequenced in a study of blood T cell repertoires in COVID-19. The table came from immunoSEQ multiplex PCR; TCRdb's copy has only in-frame clones and leaves some out. The sample lists approximately 230,000 clones; about four fifths were seen once. Source material: peripheral blood. The receptors were gathered from a man at least 80 years old with acute or convalescent COVID-19.

Turning to this clone: Other DNA sequences within the sample encode an identical CDR3. V is TRBV12-3 or TRBV12-4 and J is TRBJ2-7; tentative D call: TRBD2 (5 bases). The CDR3 covers 12 residues. V shed 2 bases and J shed 3 bases, with 5 bases lying between them. The CDR3 nucleotides are TGTGCCAGCAGTTTACGGGGCTACGAGCAGTACTTC. Its translation is CASSLRGYEQYF.

The chain recombines TRBV6-5 with TRBJ2-7, with 12 bases matching TRBD2. Germline CDR1 and CDR2: MNHEY and SVGAGI. The V segment lost 5 bases and the J segment 2 bases; nucleotides outside the gene matches: 4. The CDR3 has 15 residues. The CDR3 sequence: CASSLLAGGPYEQYF. For the CDR3, the DNA is TGTGCCAGCAGTCTACTAGCGGGAGGCCCCTACGAGCAGTACTTC.

The gene calls are TRBV27 and TRBJ2-7; TRBD2 agrees at 9 bases. With V trimmed by 10 bases and J by 7 bases, 17 bases remained unmatched. The CDR3 consists of 15 residues. Germline CDR1 MNHEY, CDR2 SMNVEV (reference sequence). CDR3 amino acids: CATHTLSGRTEEQYF. The CDR3 DNA reads as TGTGCCACCCACACACTTAGCGGGAGAACGGAAGAGCAGTACTTC.

The rearrangement uses TRBV5-1 and TRBJ2-2; 9 nucleotides agree with TRBD1. The CDR3 spans 15 residues. Germline trimming cut 4 bases from V and 6 bases from J; bases unmatched to any gene: 7. Germline loops: CDR1 SGHRS, CDR2 YFSETQ. CDR3 in amino acids: CASSLDRGSPGELFF. The CDR3 region has the DNA TGCGCCAGCAGCCTGGACAGGGGAAGTCCCGGGGAGCTGTTTTTT. Full variable domain (missing parts from reference TRBV5-1 and TRBJ2-2): KAGVTQTPRYLIKTRGQQVTLSCSPISGHRSVSWYQQTPGQGLQFLFEYFSETQRNKGNFPGRFSGRQFSNSRSEMNVSTLELGDSALYLCASSLDRGSPGELFFGEGSRLTVL.

The CDR3 loop reads CASNHRDFGYGYTF. In DNA form, the CDR3 reads TGTGCCAGCAACCACCGGGACTTCGGCTATGGCTACACCTTC. This chain joins TRBV6-6 and TRBJ1-2; tentative D call: TRBD1 (5 bases). The CDR3 totals 14 residues. Trimming removed 7 bases from V and 4 bases from J, with 16 bases in between. Germline V lookup: CDR1 MNHNY, CDR2 SVGAGI (reference sequence).

This clone appeared a few times. The chain employs TRBV2 and TRBJ2-1; TRBD1 might be the D (5 bases). V was trimmed by 3 bases and J by 8 bases, leaving 8 bases between them. Germline V lookup: CDR1 SNHLY, CDR2 FYNNEI. This CDR3 spans 12 amino acids. CDR3 DNA sequence: TGTGCCAGCAGTGACAGGGATCATGAGCAGTTCTTC. It translates to CASSDRDHEQFF.

V gene TRBV2 combines with J gene TRBJ1-5; no clear D gene. The CDR3 length is 15 residues. Germline V lookup: CDR1 SNHLY, CDR2 FYNNEI. Trimming stripped 7 bases from V and 2 bases from J, with 15 bases between. The CDR3 is CASTKTGGGNQPQHF. In DNA form, the CDR3 reads TGTGCCAGCACTAAGACCGGAGGAGGCAATCAGCCCCAGCATTTT.

The chain joins TRBV6-5 to TRBJ2-2; D is unresolved. CDR3 length: 15 residues. Looked up from germline, CDR1 is MNHEY and CDR2 is SVGAGI. With 8 bases removed from V and 0 bases from J, the gap between germline ends came to 13 bases. The CDR3 sequence: CASSKAITNTGELFF. The CDR3 region has the DNA TGTGCCAGCTCGAAAGCTATAACGAACACCGGGGAGCTGTTTTTT.

V and J are TRBV25-1 and TRBJ2-3; 9 bases match TRBD2. Germline trimming cut 3 bases from V and 3 bases from J; bases unmatched to any gene: 7. The CDR3 is 16 residues long. Germline V lookup: CDR1 MGHDK, CDR2 SYGVNS. CDR3 sequence (DNA): TGTGCCAGCAGTGACACACTAGCGGGCGGAACAGATACGCAGTATTTT. Protein sequence: CASSDTLAGGTDTQYF.

This clone occurred many times. The V gene is TRBV5-4, the J gene TRBJ2-1; possibly TRBD2 for D (5 bases). Germline V gives CDR1 SGHNT, CDR2 YYREEE (reference sequence). The ends were cut back, 4 bases at V and 6 bases at J, with 11 bases in the middle. CDR3 length: 13 amino acids. Here the CDR3 reads CASSHRTVNEQFF. The CDR3 DNA follows: TGTGCCAGCAGCCATAGGACTGTCAATGAGCAGTTCTTC.

This rearrangement joins TRBV6-5 to TRBJ1-4, with 7 bases matching TRBD1. The V segment lost 5 bases and the J segment 7 bases; nucleotides outside the gene matches: 10. CDR3 length: 15 amino acids. Per the germline V gene, CDR1 is MNHEY and CDR2 is SVGAGI. The CDR3 bases are TGTGCCAGCAGTAAGACAGGGTTTGATAGTGAAAAACTGTTTTTT. Translating it yields CASSKTGFDSEKLFF.

The chain carries TRBV9 and TRBJ1-1; D is undetermined. V was shortened by 0 bases and J by 0 bases, with 9 bases between the two germline ends. Germline assignment: CDR1 SGDLS and CDR2 YYNGEE. The CDR3 runs 15 residues. As DNA, the CDR3 is TGTGCCAGCAGCGTAGGGTCCCCTATGAACACTGAAGCTTTCTTT. It is translated as CASSVGSPMNTEAFF.

The chain links TRBV10-2 to TRBJ1-4, with unresolved D. This CDR3 region has 13 residues. V was clipped by 3 bases and J by 10 bases, with 12 bases between them. Germline loops: CDR1 WSHSY, CDR2 SAAADI. Here the CDR3 reads CASSENTNSKLFF. CDR3 nucleotides: TGCGCCAGCAGTGAAAATACAAATTCAAAACTGTTTTTT.

V is TRBV30 and J is TRBJ1-1; D is perhaps TRBD1 (6 bases). The germline gives CDR1 GTSNPN, CDR2 SVGIG (reference sequence). The CDR3 is 18 amino acids. Trimming stripped 3 bases from V and 0 bases from J, with 23 bases between. The CDR3 DNA follows: TGTGCCTGGAGAAACTACAGGGTATGGGGGCTAATGAACACTGAAGCTTTCTTT. It codes for CAWRNYRVWGLMNTEAFF. Supplemented by reference TRBV30 and TRBJ1-1, the full variable domain reads SQTIHQWPATLVQPVGSPLSLECTVEGTSNPNLYWYRQAAGRGLQLLFYSVGIGQISSEVPQNLSASRPQDRQFILSSKKLLLSDSGFYLCAWRNYRVWGLMNTEAFFGQGTRLTVV.

DNA for the CDR3: TGCGCCAGCAGCTTGGCCCCGGGACAGGGAGGGGTGAACACTGAAGCTTTCTTT. It is translated as CASSLAPGQGGVNTEAFF. The V and J genes are TRBV5-1 and TRBJ1-1; the match to TRBD1 covers 9 bases. The CDR3 extends over 18 amino acids. After removal of 0 bases from V and 0 bases from J, the junction contained 9 bases not matched to a gene. Germline-derived CDR1 and CDR2 are SGHRS and YFSETQ.

The chain recombines TRBV11-2 with TRBJ1-3, with D uncertain. The CDR3 covers 15 residues. Germline CDR1 and CDR2: SGHAT and FQNNGV. Trimming removed 4 bases at V and 0 bases at J, with 10 bases between. The CDR3 coding sequence is TGTGCCAGCAGCTCATGGGAGAGCTCTGGAAACACCATATATTTT. Amino acid sequence: CASSSWESSGNTIYF.

The chain recombines TRBV11-2 with TRBJ1-5; the D gene is possibly TRBD1 (5 bases). There are 15 residues in the CDR3. V lost 1 base, J lost 0 bases, and 7 bases lay in between. Germline V gene sequence: CDR1 SGHAT, CDR2 FQNNGV. For the CDR3, the DNA is TGTGCCAGCAGCTTAGGGACAAATAGCAATCAGCCCCAGCATTTT. Its translation is CASSLGTNSNQPQHF.

This chain uses TRBV5-5 with TRBJ1-5; D is undetermined. V was cut by 0 bases and J by 0 bases, with 16 bases left in between. CDR1 and CDR2 (germline): SGHKS, YYEKEE (reference sequence). The CDR3 is 18 residues long. The chain's CDR3 is CASSLARVYAGSNQPQHF. The CDR3 coding sequence is TGTGCCAGCAGCTTGGCGCGAGTCTACGCCGGTAGCAATCAGCCCCAGCATTTT.

The V and J genes are TRBV18 and TRBJ2-5; 7 positions agree with TRBD1. This CDR3 is built from 15 residues. Per germline, CDR1 KGHSH and CDR2 LQKENI. With V trimmed by 1 base and J by 5 bases, 7 bases remained unmatched. Here the CDR3 DNA reads TGTGCCAGCTCACCACAAGGGGGCCCAGGGGAGACCCAGTACTTC. Amino acids: CASSPQGGPGETQYF.

This chain joins TRBV6-5 and TRBJ1-2; TRBD1 aligns across 8 bases. The ends lost 7 bases at V and 1 base at J; junction bases unmatched: 8. This CDR3 has 15 amino acids. Germline CDR1 reads MNHEY; CDR2 reads SVGAGI. DNA of the CDR3: TGTGCCAGCATCGCCCGGACAGGGAGTAACTATGGCTACACCTTC. This codes for CASIARTGSNYGYTF.

This rearrangement joins TRBV9 to TRBJ1-2; 7 bases fit TRBD1. The CDR3 runs to 15 residues. V lost 3 bases to trimming and J lost 4 bases; unmatched junction nucleotides: 9. Germline V gene sequence: CDR1 SGDLS, CDR2 YYNGEE. Written as DNA, the CDR3 is TGTGCCAGCAGCGCCACGACAGGGTCGGTCTATGGCTACACCTTC. Its translation is CASSATTGSVYGYTF.

The chain recombines TRBV7-9 with TRBJ2-7; 10 positions match TRBD2. V gave up 0 bases and J gave up 4 bases; unmatched junction bases: 9. CDR1 and CDR2 from the germline V gene are SEHNR and FQNEAQ (reference sequence). CDR3 size: 17 residues. CDR3 in amino acids: CASSLASKLAGVYEQYF. CDR3 DNA: TGTGCCAGCAGCTTAGCGTCAAAGCTAGCGGGAGTGTACGAGCAGTACTTC.

CDR3 DNA sequence: TGTGCCAGCAGTTACGTTGGGACTCCGAACACCGGGGAGCTGTTTTTT. Encoded protein: CASSYVGTPNTGELFF. This chain connects TRBV6-5 to TRBJ2-2; D is possibly TRBD2 (6 bases). CDR1 and CDR2 from the germline V gene are MNHEY and SVGAGI. The CDR3 runs to 16 residues. V was trimmed by 2 bases and J by 0 bases, leaving 10 bases between them.

The chain carries TRBV9 and TRBJ2-1, with 9 bases that match TRBD1. The CDR3 runs to 16 residues. Germline CDR1 SGDLS, CDR2 YYNGEE. Trimming took 4 bases from V and 8 from J; bases not matched to a gene: 13. CDR3 nucleotides: TGTGCCAGCAGCCCCATTCCCACAGGGGGCAGGGATGAGCAGTTCTTC. Protein: CASSPIPTGGRDEQFF.

This clone appeared once. The J gene is TRBJ2-7, the V gene TRBV5-4; D gene ambiguous. The CDR3 is made up of 13 amino acids. Germline CDR1 reads SGHNT; CDR2 reads YYREEE (reference sequence). V lost 0 bases and J lost 3, with 7 bases in between. The CDR3: CASSLASGYEQYF. CDR3 DNA sequence: TGTGCCAGCAGCTTGGCCTCAGGCTACGAGCAGTACTTC.

This clone showed up just once. The chain's CDR3 is CASSLVGQTGYTF. The CDR3 coding sequence is TGTGCCAGCAGCCTAGTGGGGCAAACAGGCTACACCTTC. The rearrangement uses TRBV7-9 and TRBJ1-2, with a weak D call TRBD1 (5 bases). Germline V gene lookup returns CDR1 SEHNR and CDR2 FQNEAQ (reference sequence). The ends were cut back, 5 bases at V and 8 bases at J, with 15 bases in the middle. This CDR3 spans 13 amino acids.

This clone was counted only a few times. The chain recombines TRBV4-2 with TRBJ1-4, with 10 bases fitting TRBD1. V was pared by 5 bases and J by 5 bases, with 5 bases of the junction left unmatched. This CDR3 has 15 amino acids. CDR1 is LGHNA, CDR2 YNFKEQ, per germline. CDR3 amino acids: CASSSPGQGNEKLFF. In DNA form, the CDR3 reads TGTGCCAGCAGCTCTCCGGGACAGGGGAATGAAAAACTGTTTTTT.

V usage is TRBV9 and J usage is TRBJ2-7, with D possibly TRBD1 on 6 matching bases. V lost 2 bases and J 4 bases, leaving 10 bases between the germline ends. Germline CDR1 reads SGDLS; CDR2 reads YYNGEE. The CDR3 is 13 residues long. CDR3: CASSVADRYEQYF. The DNA of the CDR3 is TGTGCCAGCAGCGTGGCTGACAGGTACGAGCAGTACTTC.

The genes are TRBV5-1 and TRBJ1-2; 9 bases are shared with TRBD1. V lost 0 bases to trimming and J lost 4 bases; unmatched junction nucleotides: 4. CDR1 and CDR2 from the germline V gene are SGHRS and YFSETQ. The CDR3 has 15 residues. The CDR3 spells CASSLDRGLSYGYTF. The DNA for the CDR3 is TGCGCCAGCAGCTTGGACAGGGGGCTAAGCTATGGCTACACCTTC. The whole variable domain, remainder taken from reference TRBV5-1 and TRBJ1-2, is KAGVTQTPRYLIKTRGQQVTLSCSPISGHRSVSWYQQTPGQGLQFLFEYFSETQRNKGNFPGRFSGRQFSNSRSEMNVSTLELGDSALYLCASSLDRGLSYGYTFGSGTRLTVV.

The V gene is TRBV6-1, the J gene TRBJ1-2; D possibly corresponds to TRBD1 (6 bases). Trimming pared 0 bases from V and 3 bases from J, leaving 11 bases between. The germline CDR1 and CDR2 sequences are MNHNS and SASEGT. This CDR3 is built from 15 residues. This CDR3 is CASSEARGPHYGYTF. As DNA, the CDR3 is TGTGCCAGCAGTGAAGCGCGGGGGCCTCACTATGGCTACACCTTC.

This sequence joins TRBV14 and TRBJ1-1; D remains unclear. The V gene lost 2 bases and the J gene lost 5 bases, with 15 bases spanning the gap. The CDR3 extends over 15 amino acids. CDR1 is SGHDN and CDR2 is FVKESK in the germline V gene. For the CDR3, the DNA is TGTGCCAGCAGCCAAAATCCGACGAGGTATACTGAAGCTTTCTTT. It yields the protein CASSQNPTRYTEAFF.

The chain has TRBV19 and TRBJ2-2; D gene uncertain. The CDR3 totals 15 residues. CDR1 LNHDA and CDR2 SQIVND come from the germline V gene (reference sequence). The V gene lost 4 bases and the J gene lost 1 base, with 10 bases spanning the gap. CDR3 in DNA: TGTGCCAGTAGTACTAGTTACGGGAACACCGGGGAGCTGTTTTTT. It is translated as CASSTSYGNTGELFF.